A selection of T cell receptor beta chains follows, all from one sample in a study of CD8 T cells in ankylosing spondylitis. TCRdb called the 5' RACE reads again in MiXCR, with one record for every CDR3 protein. The data show under 250,000 distinct CDR3 sequences, about 10% seen once. What was sequenced was blood, either unsorted or a sorted T cell fraction (not recorded which). These receptors came from a male donor with ankylosing spondylitis or in good health (not recorded which). Each CDR3 is given with its conserved first and last residue. Each record gives: clone size, J gene, D gene, V gene, CDR3 DNA, CDR3 protein. A D gene is named only where the DNA matches it firmly. Expanded clones are given a class, and other clones once, few, many or no size at all.

size: many
J: TRBJ2-3
D: TRBD2
V: TRBV5-6
DNA: TGTGCCAGCAGCCGGCCTAGCGGCCGCACAGATACGCAGTATTTT
CDR3: CASSRPSGRTDTQYF

size: few
J: TRBJ1-5
D: TRBD1
V: TRBV5-1
DNA: TGCGCCAGCAGGTCAACAGGGGAGAGCAATCAGCCCCAGCATTTT
CDR3: CASRSTGESNQPQHF

size: many
J: TRBJ2-1
D: TRBD2
V: TRBV5-5
DNA: TGTGCCAGCAGCTTGCGGTGGCTAGCGGACGCAAATGAGCAGTTCTTC
CDR3: CASSLRWLADANEQFF

size: many
J: TRBJ2-5
D: TRBD1
V: TRBV12-3/TRBV12-4
DNA: TGTGCCAGCAGCCTGGACAGGGGTCTATTATACCAAGAGACCCAGTACTTC
CDR3: CASSLDRGLLYQETQYF

size: many
J: TRBJ2-5
D: TRBD2
V: TRBV12-3/TRBV12-4
DNA: TGTGCCAGCAACATTGCTAGCGGGGGCCAAGAGACCCAGTACTTC
CDR3: CASNIASGGQETQYF

size: medium-sized
J: TRBJ1-1
D: -
V: TRBV20-1
DNA: TGCAGTGCTAAACAGGGTTCTGACACTGAAGCTTTCTTT
CDR3: CSAKQGSDTEAFF

size: many
J: TRBJ1-2
D: -
V: TRBV21-1
DNA: TGTGCCAGCAGCACAGAGGGGCCGACAGGGTGGGATGGCTACACCTTC
CDR3: CASSTEGPTGWDGYTF

size: many
J: TRBJ2-7
D: -
V: TRBV21-1
DNA: TGTGCCAGCAGCAAAGGTCTTAGCGGGAGTGGGTACGAGCAGTACTTC
CDR3: CASSKGLSGSGYEQYF

size: many
J: TRBJ2-3
D: TRBD1
V: TRBV5-1
DNA: TGCGCCAGCAGCCTCGGGACAGACACAGATACGCAGTATTTT
CDR3: CASSLGTDTDTQYF

size: -
J: TRBJ2-7
D: -
V: TRBV6-1
DNA: TGTGCCAGCAGTGTATCCGAGACCTACGAGCAGTACTTC
CDR3: CASSVSETYEQYF

size: many
J: TRBJ2-7
D: TRBD1
V: TRBV25-1
DNA: TGTGCCAGCACCGGACAGGGACTTAGCTCCTACGAGCAGTACTTC
CDR3: CASTGQGLSSYEQYF

size: many
J: TRBJ2-1
D: TRBD2
V: TRBV7-6
DNA: TGTGCCAGCAGCCCATCCTTGCGAGAAGCGGGATCCTACAATGAGCAGTTCTTC
CDR3: CASSPSLREAGSYNEQFF

size: few
J: TRBJ2-3
D: -
V: TRBV6-5
DNA: TGTGCCAGCAGTTACCAGGACAGTAACACAGATACGCAGTATTTT
CDR3: CASSYQDSNTDTQYF

size: few
J: TRBJ2-7
D: -
V: TRBV27
DNA: TGTGCCAGCAGTTTCAGCTTAGGGCCTGGGCCTTCCTACGAGCAGTACTTC
CDR3: CASSFSLGPGPSYEQYF

size: -
J: TRBJ2-4
D: TRBD2
V: TRBV11-2
DNA: TGTGCCAGCAGCTCGCCTCCTAGCGGGGCCATGAACAAAAACATTCAGTACTTC
CDR3: CASSSPPSGAMNKNIQYF

size: few
J: TRBJ2-1
D: -
V: TRBV7-6
DNA: TGTGCCAGCAGCTTAGTCCCCCCGACCCAACAGGGTTTAGCCAATGAGCAGTTCTTC
CDR3: CASSLVPPTQQGLANEQFF

size: -
J: TRBJ1-1
D: -
V: TRBV7-2
DNA: TGTGCCAGCAGCTTAGGGCAGCGAGGTTTGAACGGTGAAGCTTTCTTT
CDR3: CASSLGQRGLNGEAFF

size: many
J: TRBJ2-7
D: -
V: TRBV29-1
DNA: TGCAGCGTTGAAAGGGAGAGCTCCTACGAGCAGTACTTC
CDR3: CSVERESSYEQYF

size: many
J: TRBJ2-7
D: TRBD1
V: TRBV3-1
DNA: TGTGCCAGCAGCGACACCGGGACAGATTACGAGCAGTACTTC
CDR3: CASSDTGTDYEQYF

size: many
J: TRBJ1-2
D: TRBD1
V: TRBV6-1
DNA: TGTGCCAGCAGCCCCCCACTTGCGGGACAGAGCTATGGCTACACCTTC
CDR3: CASSPPLAGQSYGYTF

size: many
J: TRBJ2-3
D: -
V: TRBV10-3
DNA: TGTGCCACCAGGGACGGCCGCACAGATACGCAGTATTTT
CDR3: CATRDGRTDTQYF

size: many
J: TRBJ2-7
D: -
V: TRBV5-1
DNA: TGCGCCAGCAGCTTGCCCCCACCAGCCTACGAGCAGTACTTC
CDR3: CASSLPPPAYEQYF

size: many
J: TRBJ1-2
D: -
V: TRBV7-9
DNA: TGTGCCAGCTTCCCTATTCCAGGGCACTATGGCTACACCTTC
CDR3: CASFPIPGHYGYTF

size: few
J: TRBJ2-3
D: TRBD2
V: TRBV9
DNA: TGTGCCAGCAGCGTAGGACTAGCGGGAGTGGGAGGGACAGATACGCAGTATTTT
CDR3: CASSVGLAGVGGTDTQYF

size: -
J: TRBJ2-5
D: -
V: TRBV12-1
DNA: TGTGCCAGCAGGGGACCCAACACGTGGACCCAGTACTTC
CDR3: CASRGPNTWTQYF

size: -
J: TRBJ2-1
D: -
V: TRBV7-6
DNA: TGTGCCAGCAGCTTAGGAGTGGGTGACGGGGTCCTTCCTCGCGATGAGCAGTTCTTC
CDR3: CASSLGVGDGVLPRDEQFF

size: few
J: TRBJ1-6
D: TRBD1
V: TRBV7-2
DNA: TGTGCCAGCAGCTTAGTGGGACAGAACAATTCACCCCTCCACTTT
CDR3: CASSLVGQNNSPLHF

size: -
J: TRBJ1-2
D: TRBD1
V: TRBV7-9
DNA: TGTGCCAGCAGTCGTACTCCCGGGACAGTCTATGGCTACACCTTC
CDR3: CASSRTPGTVYGYTF

size: -
J: TRBJ1-2
D: -
V: TRBV6-5
DNA: TGTGCCAGCAGTTACTCCCGGGGCGATGGCTACACCTTC
CDR3: CASSYSRGDGYTF

size: -
J: TRBJ2-3
D: TRBD2
V: TRBV11-2
DNA: TGTGCCAGCAGCCCTGGGACTAGCGGGGGAAGCACAGATACGCAGTATTTT
CDR3: CASSPGTSGGSTDTQYF

size: few
J: TRBJ2-3
D: -
V: TRBV3-2
DNA: TGTGCCAGCAGCTTAGCGGAATCCGGGTCTGATACGCAGTATTTT
CDR3: CASSLAESGSDTQYF

size: -
J: TRBJ2-3
D: -
V: TRBV5-1
DNA: TGCGCCAGCAGCCTCTCGCTGACGGATACGCAGTATTTT
CDR3: CASSLSLTDTQYF

size: many
J: TRBJ2-3
D: -
V: TRBV20-1
DNA: TGCAGTGCTGACGGGGGATTCACAGATACGCAGTATTTT
CDR3: CSADGGFTDTQYF

size: few
J: TRBJ2-2
D: -
V: TRBV27
DNA: TGTGCCAGCAGCCGAGGTTGGGGTGGCGGGGAGCTGTTTTTT
CDR3: CASSRGWGGGELFF

size: few
J: TRBJ1-5
D: -
V: TRBV6-2/TRBV6-3
DNA: TGTGCCAGCAGTCCAATCCGGGACCAGGAGAGACCCGGCAAATATCAGCCCCAGCATTTT
CDR3: CASSPIRDQERPGKYQPQHF